This paragraph reports one T cell receptor beta chain. Its antigen is currently unknown. The entry originates in a study of shared clonotypes between healthy human individuals. Study information: Serving as donors were two women and a few men, whose ages spanned 18 to 49. Overall study results and limits: The small donor group covered limited genetic and exposure diversity.

Germline values: CDR1 SEHNR, CDR2 FQNEAQ (reference sequence). This CDR3 comprises 14 residues. Trimming took 5 bases from V and 3 from J; bases not matched to a gene: 4. The protocol was immunoSEQ multiplex PCR, while the TCRdb copy is restricted to in-frame clones and leaves out a portion. The sample records about 1.1 million clones, more than 75% being singletons. All of the donors resided in Nashville, Tennessee, and each was a Caucasian adult. CD4+ cell separation produced CD45RA+ naive and CD45RA-negative memory subsets. The sequencing sample was made of memory CD4+ T cells from PBMCs. Stated subset: CD45RA-negative fraction. The sequence came from a young man in good health. Some clones in this sample may be carry-over from other donors' samples. V is TRBV7-9 and J is TRBJ1-5; 7 bases line up with TRBD1. CDR3 residues: CASSRGGNNQPQHF. Written as DNA, the CDR3 is TGTGCCAGCAGCCGAGGGGGCAACAATCAGCCCCAGCATTTT. Full variable domain (outside the CDR3, taken from reference TRBV7-9 and TRBJ1-5): DTGVSQNPRHKITKRGQNVTFRCDPISEHNRLYWYRQTLGQGPEFLTYFQNEAQLEKSRLLSDRFSAERPKGSFSTLEIQRTEQGDSAMYLCASSRGGNNQPQHFGDGTRLSIL.